This TCR beta chain emerged from a study of blood T cell repertoires in COVID-19. As for the study in general: The United States, Italy and Spain provided the acute and convalescent COVID-19 samples.

The junction had 4 bases not matched to a gene; V was cut back by 2 bases and J by 3 bases. The CDR3 has 15 amino acids. Looked up from germline, CDR1 is MDHEN and CDR2 is SYDVKM. TCRdb's copy holds only in-frame clones and misses some; the assay was immunoSEQ multiplex PCR. There are some 120,000 clones in the sample; roughly 84% occur only once, and 1.2% lies in the top ten. This clone has a single count. This clonotype originated in a woman over 75 with acute or convalescent COVID-19. The sample was peripheral blood. The chain has TRBV28 and TRBJ2-7; 10 nucleotides line up with TRBD2. CDR3 sequence reads: CASSLPRTSGYEQYF. The DNA of the CDR3 is TGTGCCAGCAGTTTACCGCGGACTAGCGGCTACGAGCAGTACTTC.